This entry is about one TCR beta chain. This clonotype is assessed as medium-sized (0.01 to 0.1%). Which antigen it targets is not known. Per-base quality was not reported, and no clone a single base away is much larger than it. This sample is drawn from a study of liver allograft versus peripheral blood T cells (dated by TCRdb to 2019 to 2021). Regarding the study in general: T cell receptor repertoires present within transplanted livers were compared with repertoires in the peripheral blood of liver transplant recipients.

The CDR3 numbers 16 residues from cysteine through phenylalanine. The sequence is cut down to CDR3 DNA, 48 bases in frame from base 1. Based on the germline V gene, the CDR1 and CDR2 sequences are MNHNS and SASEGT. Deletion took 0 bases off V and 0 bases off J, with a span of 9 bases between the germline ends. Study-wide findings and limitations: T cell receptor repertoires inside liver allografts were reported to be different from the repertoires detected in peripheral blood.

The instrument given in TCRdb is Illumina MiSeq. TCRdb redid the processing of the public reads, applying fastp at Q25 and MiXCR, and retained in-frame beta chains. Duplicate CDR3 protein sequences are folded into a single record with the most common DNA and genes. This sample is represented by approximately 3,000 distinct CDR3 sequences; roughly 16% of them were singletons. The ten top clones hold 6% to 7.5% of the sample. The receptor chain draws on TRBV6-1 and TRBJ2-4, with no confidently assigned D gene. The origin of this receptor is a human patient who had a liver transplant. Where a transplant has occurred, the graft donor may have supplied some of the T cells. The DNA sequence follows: TGTGCCAGCAGTGAAGCCAGACCCTTAGCCAAAAACATTCAGTACTTC. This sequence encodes CASSEARPLAKNIQYF.